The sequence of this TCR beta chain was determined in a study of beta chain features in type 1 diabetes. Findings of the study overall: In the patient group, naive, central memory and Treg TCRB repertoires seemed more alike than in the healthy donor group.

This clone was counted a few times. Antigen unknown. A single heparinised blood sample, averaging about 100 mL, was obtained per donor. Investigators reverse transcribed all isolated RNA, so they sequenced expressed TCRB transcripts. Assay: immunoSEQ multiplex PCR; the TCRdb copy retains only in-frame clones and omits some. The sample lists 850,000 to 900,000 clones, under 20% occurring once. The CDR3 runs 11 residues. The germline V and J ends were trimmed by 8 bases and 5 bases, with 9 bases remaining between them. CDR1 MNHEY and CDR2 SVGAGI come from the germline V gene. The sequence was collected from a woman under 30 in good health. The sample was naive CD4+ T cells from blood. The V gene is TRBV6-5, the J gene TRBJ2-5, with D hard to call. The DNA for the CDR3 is TGTGCCAGCGGGTCGTGGGAGACCCAGTACTTC. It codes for CASGSWETQYF.